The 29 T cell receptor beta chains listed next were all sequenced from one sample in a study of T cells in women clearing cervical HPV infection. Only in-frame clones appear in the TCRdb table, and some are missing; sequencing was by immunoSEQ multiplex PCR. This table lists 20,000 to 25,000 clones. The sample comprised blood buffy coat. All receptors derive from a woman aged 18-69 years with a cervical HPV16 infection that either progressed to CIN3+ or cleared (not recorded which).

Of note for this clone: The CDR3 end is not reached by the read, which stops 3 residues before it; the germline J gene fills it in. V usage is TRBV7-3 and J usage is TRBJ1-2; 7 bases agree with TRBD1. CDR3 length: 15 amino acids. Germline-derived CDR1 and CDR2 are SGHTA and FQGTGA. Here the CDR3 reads CASSLGTSGTDTYTF. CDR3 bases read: TGTGCCAGCAGCCTCGGGACTAGCGGGACAGATACC.

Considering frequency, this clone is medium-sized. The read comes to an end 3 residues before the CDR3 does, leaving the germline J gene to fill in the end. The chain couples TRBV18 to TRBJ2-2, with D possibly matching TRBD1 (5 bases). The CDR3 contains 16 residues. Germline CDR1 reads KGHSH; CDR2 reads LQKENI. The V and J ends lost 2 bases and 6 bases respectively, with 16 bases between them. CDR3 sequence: CASSPNDPRVPGELFF. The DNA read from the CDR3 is TGTGCCAGCTCACCAAACGATCCCAGGGTCCCCGGGGAG.

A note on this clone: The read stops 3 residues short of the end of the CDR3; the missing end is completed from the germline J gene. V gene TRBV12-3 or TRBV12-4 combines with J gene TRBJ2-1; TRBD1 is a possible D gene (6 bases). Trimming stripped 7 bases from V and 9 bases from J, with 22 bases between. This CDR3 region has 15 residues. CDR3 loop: CASTPAGVGAREQFF. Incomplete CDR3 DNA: TGTGCCAGCACCCCCGCAGGGGTCGGGGCTCGTGAG.

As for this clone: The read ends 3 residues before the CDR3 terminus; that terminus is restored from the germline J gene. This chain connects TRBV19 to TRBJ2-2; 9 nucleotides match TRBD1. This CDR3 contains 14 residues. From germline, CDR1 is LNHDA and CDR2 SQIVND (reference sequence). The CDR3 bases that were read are TGTGCCAGTAGTACGGGACAGGGAGATTCGCCG. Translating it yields CASSTGQGDSP. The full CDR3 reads CASSTGQGDSPLFF.

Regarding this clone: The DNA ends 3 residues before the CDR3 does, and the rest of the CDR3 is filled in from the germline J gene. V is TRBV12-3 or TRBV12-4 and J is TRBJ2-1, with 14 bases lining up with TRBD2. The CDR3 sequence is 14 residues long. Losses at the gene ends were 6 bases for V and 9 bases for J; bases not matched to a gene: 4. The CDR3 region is CASRRTSGRPEQFF. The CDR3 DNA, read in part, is TGTGCCAGCAGGCGGACTAGCGGGAGGCCTGAG.

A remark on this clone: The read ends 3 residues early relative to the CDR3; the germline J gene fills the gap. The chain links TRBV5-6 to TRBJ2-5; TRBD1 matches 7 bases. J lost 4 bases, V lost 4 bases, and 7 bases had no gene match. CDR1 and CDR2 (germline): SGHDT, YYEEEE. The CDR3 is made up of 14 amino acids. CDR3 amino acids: CASSRQGTPETQYF. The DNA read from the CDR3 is TGTGCCAGCAGCCGACAGGGAACTCCAGAGACC.

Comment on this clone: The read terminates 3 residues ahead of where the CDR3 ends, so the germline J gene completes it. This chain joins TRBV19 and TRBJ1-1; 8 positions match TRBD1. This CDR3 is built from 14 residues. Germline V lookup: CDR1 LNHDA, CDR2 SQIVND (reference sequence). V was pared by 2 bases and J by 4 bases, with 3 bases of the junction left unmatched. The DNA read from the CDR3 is TGTGCCAGTAGTATAACAGGGGGAGGCACTGAA. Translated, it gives CASSITGGGTE. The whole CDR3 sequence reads CASSITGGGTEAFF. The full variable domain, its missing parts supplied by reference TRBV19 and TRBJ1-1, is DGGITQSPKYLFRKEGQNVTLSCEQNLNHDAMYWYRQDPGQGLRLIYYSQIVNDFQKGDIAEGYSVSREKKESFPLTVTSAQKNPTAFYLCASSITGGGTEAFFGQGTRLTVV.

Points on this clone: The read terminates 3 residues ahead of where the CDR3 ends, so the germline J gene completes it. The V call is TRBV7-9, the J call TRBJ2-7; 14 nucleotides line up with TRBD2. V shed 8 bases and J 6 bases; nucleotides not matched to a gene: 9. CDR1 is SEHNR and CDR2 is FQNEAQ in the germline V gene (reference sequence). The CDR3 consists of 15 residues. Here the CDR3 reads CASEPGLAGESEQYF. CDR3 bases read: TGTGCCAGCGAGCCGGGACTAGCGGGAGAAAGCGAG.

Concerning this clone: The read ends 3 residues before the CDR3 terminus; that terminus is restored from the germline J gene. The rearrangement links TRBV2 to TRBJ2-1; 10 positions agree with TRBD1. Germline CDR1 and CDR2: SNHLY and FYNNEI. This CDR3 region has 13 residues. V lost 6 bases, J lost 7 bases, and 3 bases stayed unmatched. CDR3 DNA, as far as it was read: TGTGCCAGCAGCCGACAGGGGGCTAATGAG. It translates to CASSRQGANE. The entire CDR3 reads CASSRQGANEQFF.

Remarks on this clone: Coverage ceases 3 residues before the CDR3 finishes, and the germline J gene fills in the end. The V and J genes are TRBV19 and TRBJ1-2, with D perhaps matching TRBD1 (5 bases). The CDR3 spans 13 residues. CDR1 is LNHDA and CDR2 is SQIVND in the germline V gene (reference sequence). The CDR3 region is CASLEAGRHDYTF. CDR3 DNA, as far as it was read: TGTGCCAGTCTAGAAGCGGGACGGCATGAC.

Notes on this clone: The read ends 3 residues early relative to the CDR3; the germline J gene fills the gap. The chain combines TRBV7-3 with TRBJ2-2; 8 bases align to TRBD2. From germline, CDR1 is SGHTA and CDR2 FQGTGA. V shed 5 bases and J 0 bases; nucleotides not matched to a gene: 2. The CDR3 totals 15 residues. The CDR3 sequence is CASSPGLANTGELFF. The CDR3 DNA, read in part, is TGTGCCAGCAGCCCGGGACTAGCGAACACCGGGGAG.

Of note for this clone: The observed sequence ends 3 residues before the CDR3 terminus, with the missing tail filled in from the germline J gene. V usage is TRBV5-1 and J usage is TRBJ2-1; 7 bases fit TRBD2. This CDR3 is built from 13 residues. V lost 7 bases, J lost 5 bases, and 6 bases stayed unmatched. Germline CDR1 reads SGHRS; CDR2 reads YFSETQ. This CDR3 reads CASRKRENNEQFF. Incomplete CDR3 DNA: TGCGCCAGCCGTAAGCGGGAAAACAATGAG. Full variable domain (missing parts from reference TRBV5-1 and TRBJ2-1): KAGVTQTPRYLIKTRGQQVTLSCSPISGHRSVSWYQQTPGQGLQFLFEYFSETQRNKGNFPGRFSGRQFSNSRSEMNVSTLELGDSALYLCASRKRENNEQFFGPGTRLTVL.

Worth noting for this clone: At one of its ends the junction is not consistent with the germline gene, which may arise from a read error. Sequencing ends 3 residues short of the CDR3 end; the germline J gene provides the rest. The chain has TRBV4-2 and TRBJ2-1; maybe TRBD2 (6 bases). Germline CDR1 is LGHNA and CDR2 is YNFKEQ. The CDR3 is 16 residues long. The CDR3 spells CASSQDSGGAHNEQFF. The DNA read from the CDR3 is TGCGCCAGCAGCCAAGATTCTGGCGGGGCCCACAATGAG.

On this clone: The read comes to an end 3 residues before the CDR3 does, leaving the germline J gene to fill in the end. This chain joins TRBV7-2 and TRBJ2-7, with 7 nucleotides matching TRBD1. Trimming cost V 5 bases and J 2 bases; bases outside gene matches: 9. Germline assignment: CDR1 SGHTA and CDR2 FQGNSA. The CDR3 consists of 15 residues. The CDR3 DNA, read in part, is TGTGCCAGCAGCCCACCGACGACAGGGACCTACGAG. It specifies CASSPPTTGTYE. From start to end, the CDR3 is CASSPPTTGTYEQYF.

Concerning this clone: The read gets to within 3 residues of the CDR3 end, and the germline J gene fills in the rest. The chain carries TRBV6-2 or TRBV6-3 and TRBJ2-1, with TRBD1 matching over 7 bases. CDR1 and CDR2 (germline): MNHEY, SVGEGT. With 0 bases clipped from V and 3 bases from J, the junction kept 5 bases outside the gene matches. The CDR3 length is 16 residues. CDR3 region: CASSYSMAGGYNEQFF. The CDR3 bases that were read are TGTGCCAGCAGTTACTCAATGGCAGGGGGCTACAATGAG.

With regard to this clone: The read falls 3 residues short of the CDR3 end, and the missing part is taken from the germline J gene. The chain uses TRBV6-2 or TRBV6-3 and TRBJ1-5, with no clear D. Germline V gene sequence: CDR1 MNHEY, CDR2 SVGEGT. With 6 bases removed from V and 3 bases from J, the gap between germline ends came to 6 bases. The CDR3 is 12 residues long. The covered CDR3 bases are TGTGCCAGCAGGTCCATCAATCAGCCC. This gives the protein CASRSINQP. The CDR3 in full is CASRSINQPQHF.

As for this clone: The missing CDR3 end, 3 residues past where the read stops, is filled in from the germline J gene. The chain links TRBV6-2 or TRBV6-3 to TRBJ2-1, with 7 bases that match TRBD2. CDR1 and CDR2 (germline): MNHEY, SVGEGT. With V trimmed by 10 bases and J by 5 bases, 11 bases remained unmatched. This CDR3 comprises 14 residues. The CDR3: CATTGDGGNNEQFF. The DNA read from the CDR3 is TGTGCCACCACGGGGGACGGGGGGAACAATGAG.

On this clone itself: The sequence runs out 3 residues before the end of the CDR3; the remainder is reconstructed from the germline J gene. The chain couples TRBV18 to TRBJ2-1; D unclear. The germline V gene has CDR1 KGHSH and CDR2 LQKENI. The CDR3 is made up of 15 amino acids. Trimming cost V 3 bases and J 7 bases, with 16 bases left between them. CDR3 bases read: TGTGCCAGCTCACCCTCCCGAGAATTACGGAATGAG. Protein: CASSPSRELRNE. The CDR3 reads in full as CASSPSRELRNEQFF.

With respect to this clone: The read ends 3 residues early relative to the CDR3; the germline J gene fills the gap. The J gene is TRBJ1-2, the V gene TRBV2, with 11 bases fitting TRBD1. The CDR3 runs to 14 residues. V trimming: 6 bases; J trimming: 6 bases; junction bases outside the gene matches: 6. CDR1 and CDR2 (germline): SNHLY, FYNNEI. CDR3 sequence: CASRVGQGADGYTF. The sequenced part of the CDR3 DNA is TGTGCCAGCAGGGTAGGACAGGGGGCTGATGGC.

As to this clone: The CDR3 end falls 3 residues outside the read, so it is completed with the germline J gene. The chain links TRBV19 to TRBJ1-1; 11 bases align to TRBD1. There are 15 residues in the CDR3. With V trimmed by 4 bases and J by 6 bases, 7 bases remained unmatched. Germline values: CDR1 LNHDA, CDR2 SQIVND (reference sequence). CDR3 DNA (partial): TGTGCCAGTAGTAGAACCCCGGGACAGGGGGCTGAA. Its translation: CASSRTPGQGAE. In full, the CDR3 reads CASSRTPGQGAEAFF. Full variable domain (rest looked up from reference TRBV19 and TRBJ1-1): DGGITQSPKYLFRKEGQNVTLSCEQNLNHDAMYWYRQDPGQGLRLIYYSQIVNDFQKGDIAEGYSVSREKKESFPLTVTSAQKNPTAFYLCASSRTPGQGAEAFFGQGTRLTVV.

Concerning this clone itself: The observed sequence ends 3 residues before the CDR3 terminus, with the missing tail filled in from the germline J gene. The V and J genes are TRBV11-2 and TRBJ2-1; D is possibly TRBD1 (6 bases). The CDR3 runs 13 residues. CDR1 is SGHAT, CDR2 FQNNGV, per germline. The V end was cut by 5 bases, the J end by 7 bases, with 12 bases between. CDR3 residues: CASSRWTANEQFF. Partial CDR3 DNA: TGTGCCAGCAGCCGCTGGACAGCGAATGAG. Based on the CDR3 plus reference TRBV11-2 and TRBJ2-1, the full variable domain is EAGVAQSPRYKIIEKRQSVAFWCNPISGHATLYWYQQILGQGPKLLIQFQNNGVVDDSQLPKDRFSAERLKGVDSTLKIQPAKLEDSAVYLCASSRWTANEQFFGPGTRLTVL.

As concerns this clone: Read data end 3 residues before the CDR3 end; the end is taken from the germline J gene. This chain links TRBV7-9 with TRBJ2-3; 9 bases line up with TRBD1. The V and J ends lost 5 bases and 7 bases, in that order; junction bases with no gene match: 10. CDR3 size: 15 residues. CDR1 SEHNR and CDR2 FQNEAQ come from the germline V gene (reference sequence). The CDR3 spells CASSPPGTGLNTQYF. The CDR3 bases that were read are TGTGCCAGCAGCCCCCCCGGGACAGGGTTAAATACG.

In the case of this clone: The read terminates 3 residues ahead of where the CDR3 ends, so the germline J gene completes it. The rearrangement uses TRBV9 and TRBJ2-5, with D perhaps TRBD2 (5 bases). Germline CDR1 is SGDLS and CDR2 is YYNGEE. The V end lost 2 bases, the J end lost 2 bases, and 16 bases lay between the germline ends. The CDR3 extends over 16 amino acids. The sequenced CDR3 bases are TGTGCCAGCAGCGTCCTCCAGGAAGAGGGTCAAGAGACC. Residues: CASSVLQEEGQET. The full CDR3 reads CASSVLQEEGQETQYF.

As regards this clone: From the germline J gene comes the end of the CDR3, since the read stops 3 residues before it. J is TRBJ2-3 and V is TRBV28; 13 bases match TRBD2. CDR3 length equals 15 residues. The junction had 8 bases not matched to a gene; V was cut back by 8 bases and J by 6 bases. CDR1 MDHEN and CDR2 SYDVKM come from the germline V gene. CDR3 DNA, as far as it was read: TGTGCCAGCCTACCACTAGCGGGAGGGGGGGATACG. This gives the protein CASLPLAGGGDT. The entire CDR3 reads CASLPLAGGGDTQYF.

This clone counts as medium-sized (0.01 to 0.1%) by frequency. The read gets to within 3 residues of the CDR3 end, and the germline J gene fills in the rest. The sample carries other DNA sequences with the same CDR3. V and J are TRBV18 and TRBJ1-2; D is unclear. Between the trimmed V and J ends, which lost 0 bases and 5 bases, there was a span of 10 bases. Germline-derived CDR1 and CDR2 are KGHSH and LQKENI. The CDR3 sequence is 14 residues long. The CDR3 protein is CASSPPTESYGYTF. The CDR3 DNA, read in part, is TGTGCCAGCTCACCACCAACAGAATCTTATGGC.

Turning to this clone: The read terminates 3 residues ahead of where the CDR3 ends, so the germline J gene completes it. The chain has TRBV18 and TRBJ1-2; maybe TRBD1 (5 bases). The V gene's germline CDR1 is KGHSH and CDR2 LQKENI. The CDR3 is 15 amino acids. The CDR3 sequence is CASSPRLAGDGDYTF. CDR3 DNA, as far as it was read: TGTGCCAGCTCACCAAGACTAGCGGGGGACGGAGAC. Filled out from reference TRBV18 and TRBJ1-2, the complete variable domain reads NAGVMQNPRHLVRRRGQEARLRCSPMKGHSHVYWYRQLPEEGLKFMVYLQKENIIDESGMPKERFSAEFPKEGPSILRIQQVVRGDSAAYFCASSPRLAGDGDYTFGSGTRLTVV.

CDR3 bases read: TGCAGTGCTAGAGCAGGGGGAAGTGCCGGGGAG. As protein: CSARAGGSAGE. The full CDR3 protein is CSARAGGSAGELFF. This sequence joins TRBV20-1 and TRBJ2-2; 7 bases map to TRBD1. The CDR3 is cut off 3 residues early in the read; its end comes from the germline J gene. CDR3 length equals 14 residues. The junction had 5 bases not matched to a gene; V was cut back by 1 base and J by 6 bases. Germline V gives CDR1 DFQATT, CDR2 SNEGSKA (reference sequence).

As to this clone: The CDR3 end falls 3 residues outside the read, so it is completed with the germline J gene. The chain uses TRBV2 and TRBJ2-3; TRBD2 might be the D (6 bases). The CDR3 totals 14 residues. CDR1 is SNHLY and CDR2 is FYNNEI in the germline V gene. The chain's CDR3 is CASSRSSAQETQYF. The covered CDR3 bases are TGTGCCAGCAGCCGATCTAGCGCACAAGAGACG.

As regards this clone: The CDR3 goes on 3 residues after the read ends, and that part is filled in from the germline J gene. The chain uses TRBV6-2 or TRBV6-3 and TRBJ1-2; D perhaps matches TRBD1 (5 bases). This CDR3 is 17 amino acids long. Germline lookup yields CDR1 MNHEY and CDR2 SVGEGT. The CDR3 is CARTGGTSGSQSYDYTF. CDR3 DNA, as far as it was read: TGTGCCAGGACCGGCGGGACTAGCGGGAGTCAGTCCTACGAC.